The source of this TCR beta chain is a study of shared clonotypes between healthy human individuals. Study-level results: Non-shared clonotypes displayed generation probabilities falling below those of clonotypes present in all four donors.

Assay: immunoSEQ multiplex PCR; the TCRdb copy retains only in-frame clones and omits some. Counted here are around 1.6 million clones, approximately 98% occurring once; the ten biggest clones make up 0.45%. V shed 6 bases and J 1 base; nucleotides not matched to a gene: 1. Germline V gene sequence: CDR1 MNHEY, CDR2 SVGAGI. CDR3 length: 14 residues. With regard to this clone: What it binds is not known.

The TCR was taken from a man under 40 in good health. V and J are TRBV6-5 and TRBJ2-7, with TRBD1 matching 12 bases. The sample comprised naive CD4+ T cells sorted from blood. The subset here: CD45RA+ positively selected. CDR3 in amino acids: CASRGQGASYEQYF. The CDR3, as DNA: TGTGCCAGCAGGGGACAGGGGGCATCCTACGAGCAGTACTTC.